This entry concerns a single T cell receptor beta chain. Libraries were prepared by immunoSEQ multiplex PCR; TCRdb keeps only in-frame clonotypes and omits some of them. The table has roughly 1,600,000 clones, 98% seen once. CDR3 size: 13 residues. The V segment lost 2 bases and the J segment 8 bases; nucleotides outside the gene matches: 3. Germline values: CDR1 MGHDK, CDR2 SYGVNS. This sample is drawn from a study of shared clonotypes between healthy human individuals. J is TRBJ1-2 and V is TRBV25-1, with 9 bases fitting TRBD1. The material sequenced was naive CD4+ T cells sorted from blood. Subset denoted: CD45RA+ positively selected. The sequence came from a man in his thirties or forties in good health. The CDR3 reads CASSERTGDGYTF. The CDR3 bases are TGTGCCAGCAGTGAAAGGACAGGGGACGGCTACACCTTC.